This TCR beta chain was observed in a study of OX40 agonist ivuxolimab in advanced cancers. Study-level background: Eligibility admitted prior anti-PD-1, anti-PD-L1 or anti-CTLA-4 therapy; around 42% had some.

V was cut by 5 bases and J by 7 bases, with 15 bases left in between. CDR1 is SGHVS and CDR2 is FNYEAQ in the germline V gene. CDR3 length: 13 residues. Patients were ruled out by autoimmune disease history or systemic immunosuppression. Only a few counts were recorded for this clone. Its antigen is still unknown. Points from the study as a whole: Among patients with partial responses at 0.1-3.0 mg/kg, clonal expansion was among the lowest.

Using immunoSEQ multiplex PCR, the repertoire was profiled, and TCRdb retains in-frame clones only, with some absent. The sample holds about 58,000 clones, 80% to 90% seen once. The input for sequencing was CD4+ or CD8+ T cells sorted from blood, taken in a trial of the OX40 agonist ivuxolimab. V usage is TRBV7-6 and J usage is TRBJ2-7; tentatively, D is TRBD1 (6 bases). This receptor was identified in an adult with an advanced solid tumor such as melanoma, head and neck, liver or kidney cancer. DNA for the CDR3: TGTGCCAGCAGCCTGACAGGCGAAACTGAGCAGTACTTC. It codes for CASSLTGETEQYF.